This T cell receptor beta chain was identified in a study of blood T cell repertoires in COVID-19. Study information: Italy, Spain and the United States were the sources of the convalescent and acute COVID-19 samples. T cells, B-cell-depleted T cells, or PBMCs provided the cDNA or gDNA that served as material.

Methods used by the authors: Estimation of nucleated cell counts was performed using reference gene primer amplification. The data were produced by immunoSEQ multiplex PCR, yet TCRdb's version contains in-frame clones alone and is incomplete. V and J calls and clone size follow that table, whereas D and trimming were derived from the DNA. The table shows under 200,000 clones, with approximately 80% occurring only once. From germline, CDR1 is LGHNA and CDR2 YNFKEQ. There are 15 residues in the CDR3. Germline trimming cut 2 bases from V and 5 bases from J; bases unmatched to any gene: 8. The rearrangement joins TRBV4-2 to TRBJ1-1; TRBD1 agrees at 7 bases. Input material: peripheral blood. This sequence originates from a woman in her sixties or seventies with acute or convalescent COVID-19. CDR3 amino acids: CASSQPDRVRTEAFF. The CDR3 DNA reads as TGTGCCAGCAGCCAACCTGACAGGGTGAGGACTGAAGCTTTCTTT.